Below are 7 T cell receptor beta chains sequenced from a single sample in a study of cytomegalovirus exposure and HLA in healthy donors. Using immunoSEQ multiplex PCR, the repertoire was profiled, and TCRdb retains in-frame clones only, with some absent. The sample has roughly 100,000 clones, roughly 85% seen once. The material sequenced was PBMCs. The receptors derive from a man aged 18-30 years in good health and CMV-seropositive.

The chain employs TRBV6-6 and TRBJ1-2; D may be TRBD1 (6 bases). Germline V gene lookup returns CDR1 MNHNY and CDR2 SVGAGI (reference sequence). The CDR3 covers 16 residues. The V and J ends lost 0 bases and 8 bases respectively, with 19 bases between them. CDR3 amino acids: CASSYSRAGERWGYTF. CDR3 sequence (DNA): TGTGCCAGCAGTTACTCGAGGGCAGGGGAAAGGTGGGGCTACACCTTC.

This clone was picked up one time. This chain's CDR3 is CASSDGQGASEQYF. The CDR3 DNA reads TGTGCCAGCAGTGACGGGCAGGGGGCCTCCGAGCAGTACTTC. The chain joins TRBV25-1 to TRBJ2-7; 8 bases fit TRBD1. J gave up 6 bases and V 3 bases, and 7 bases lay outside the gene matches. CDR1 is MGHDK and CDR2 is SYGVNS in the germline V gene. CDR3 length: 14 residues.

The chain is built from TRBV29-1 and TRBJ2-2; 11 nucleotides match TRBD1. The CDR3 totals 16 residues. J was trimmed by 1 base and V by 5 bases; bases with no gene match: 6. Germline V gene data show CDR1 as SQVTM and CDR2 as ANQGSEA. The CDR3 loop is CSVSRTGGGNTGELFF. The CDR3 DNA sequence: TGCAGCGTTTCTCGGACAGGGGGCGGGAACACCGGGGAGCTGTTTTTT.

This rearrangement joins TRBV12-5 to TRBJ2-2; 8 bases map to TRBD2. Looked up from germline, CDR1 is LGHNT and CDR2 is FRNRAP. This CDR3 is 16 amino acids long. V was clipped by 2 bases and J by 3 bases; unmatched bases: 5. The CDR3 loop reads CASGLPGLADTGELFF. In DNA, the CDR3 is TGTGCTAGTGGTTTGCCCGGACTAGCTGACACCGGGGAGCTGTTTTTT. The whole variable domain, filled in from reference TRBV12-5 and TRBJ2-2, reads DARVTQTPRHKVTEMGQEVTMRCQPILGHNTVFWYRQTMMQGLELLAYFRNRAPLDDSGMPKDRFSAEMPDATLATLKIQPSEPRDSAVYFCASGLPGLADTGELFFGEGSRLTVL.

This sequence joins TRBV6-5 and TRBJ1-2; TRBD1 aligns across 10 bases. The CDR3 length is 14 residues. V shed 7 bases, J shed 7 bases, and the junction held 9 bases outside the gene matches. CDR1 and CDR2 from the germline V gene are MNHEY and SVGAGI. This chain's CDR3 is CASKETGGYRGYTF. The CDR3 DNA reads TGTGCCAGCAAAGAGACAGGGGGCTATCGTGGCTACACCTTC.

V and J are TRBV7-6 and TRBJ2-3; 8 nucleotides line up with TRBD2. The V and J ends lost 3 bases and 4 bases, in that order; junction bases with no gene match: 9. This CDR3 is built from 16 residues. CDR1 is SGHVS, CDR2 FNYEAQ, per germline. CDR3 sequence (DNA): TGTGCCAGCAGCTTTTCATTAGCGGGACCGGCAGATACGCAGTATTTT. As protein: CASSFSLAGPADTQYF. The complete variable domain, with remaining parts taken from reference TRBV7-6 and TRBJ2-3, reads GAGVSQSPRYKVTKRGQDVALRCDPISGHVSLYWYRQALGQGPEFLTYFNYEAQQDKSGLPNDRFSAERPEGSISTLTIQRTEQRDSAMYRCASSFSLAGPADTQYFGPGTRLTVL.

V usage is TRBV5-1 and J usage is TRBJ1-2, with TRBD1 as a possible D gene (6 bases). V dropped 0 bases and J dropped 6 bases, with 15 bases sitting between them. The germline CDR1 and CDR2 sequences are SGHRS and YFSETQ. The CDR3 has 15 residues. The CDR3 spells CASSLVAGDPHGYTF. The CDR3, as DNA: TGCGCCAGCAGCTTGGTGGCAGGGGATCCCCATGGCTACACCTTC.